This T cell receptor (beta chain) was recorded in a study of blood T cell repertoires in COVID-19. Looking at the study overall: Sites in the United States, Italy and Spain provided acute and convalescent COVID-19 samples. T cells, B-cell-depleted T cells, or PBMCs provided the cDNA or gDNA that served as material.

In germline, CDR1 is MGHRA, CDR2 YSYEKL. The CDR3 extends over 17 amino acids. Trimming left V 6 bases short and J 6 bases short, with 26 bases between. Original data processing: Amplification with reference gene primers provided the estimates of nucleated cell counts. Assay: immunoSEQ multiplex PCR; the TCRdb copy retains only in-frame clones and omits some. V, J and clone size reflect that table, while D and trimming were determined from the DNA. This table has around 320,000 clones, around nine tenths appearing once. The sequencing sample was made of peripheral blood. The chain couples TRBV4-1 to TRBJ1-1; possible D gene TRBD1, 6 bases. The receptor was derived from a woman aged 25 to 39 with COVID-19, enrolled during active disease. The CDR3 sequence is CASSLQGGSPGHAEAFF. The CDR3 DNA is TGCGCCAGCAGTTTACAGGGTGGGAGTCCCGGACACGCTGAAGCTTTCTTT.